Listed below are T cell receptor beta chains from one sample, sequenced in a study of cytomegalovirus exposure and HLA in healthy donors. Clones were read by immunoSEQ multiplex PCR, and TCRdb kept only the in-frame ones, dropping some. The sample includes some 290,000 clones, roughly 88% of them seen just once. Sequenced: PBMCs. These receptors all stem from a man aged 25-45 years in good health and CMV-seronegative. CDR3s include the opening cysteine and the closing phenylalanine or tryptophan. The D gene is left open where the match is weak. Clone size, where shown, is once, few, many, or a class for clones that have expanded.

d_call	cdr3_length	v_call	clone_size	j_call	cdr3_aa	cdr3_nt
TRBD1	14	TRBV2	-	TRBJ1-2	CASSGDRALYGYTF	TGTGCCAGCAGTGGGGACAGGGCGCTTTATGGCTACACCTTC
TRBD2	14	TRBV6-1	-	TRBJ2-3	CASESGGATDTQYF	TGTGCCAGCGAGAGCGGGGGGGCAACAGATACGCAGTATTTT
TRBD1	17	TRBV5-3	once	TRBJ1-5	CARSVGFGTASNQPQHF	TGTGCCAGAAGTGTGGGATTTGGGACAGCGAGCAATCAGCCCCAGCATTTT
-	11	TRBV2	few	TRBJ1-5	CASRRNQPQHF	TGTGCCAGCAGGAGGAATCAGCCCCAGCATTTT
-	14	TRBV13	-	TRBJ1-2	CASSLDSGNYGYTF	TGTGCCAGCAGCTTAGATTCCGGGAACTATGGCTACACCTTC
-	15	TRBV9	-	TRBJ1-4	CASSAGGGANEKLFF	TGTGCCAGCAGCGCTGGCGGGGGAGCTAATGAAAAACTGTTTTTT
TRBD1	14	TRBV6-5	-	TRBJ1-1	CASSYQDRVSEAFF	TGTGCCAGCAGTTACCAGGACAGGGTTTCTGAAGCTTTCTTT
-	15	TRBV18	-	TRBJ2-6	CASSTGNSGANVLTF	TGTGCCAGTTCAACAGGGAACTCTGGGGCCAACGTCCTGACTTTC
-	13	TRBV30	-	TRBJ1-6	CAWESSYNSPLHF	TGTGCCTGGGAGAGCTCCTATAATTCACCCCTCCACTTT
TRBD1	18	TRBV5-1	once	TRBJ1-3	CASSSTGTGGTSGNTIYF	TGCGCCAGCAGCTCTACCGGGACAGGGGGAACCTCTGGAAACACCATATATTTT
TRBD1	15	TRBV29-1	once	TRBJ1-5	CSVLETGGVNQPQHF	TGCAGCGTCCTCGAGACAGGGGGCGTCAATCAGCCCCAGCATTTT
-	17	TRBV7-9	-	TRBJ1-1	CASSPHWRSPVDTEAFF	TGTGCCAGCAGCCCCCATTGGAGATCCCCGGTAGACACTGAAGCTTTCTTT
TRBD1	13	TRBV29-1	-	TRBJ2-3	CSVRQGNTDTQYF	TGCAGCGTTCGACAGGGGAACACAGATACGCAGTATTTT
TRBD1	14	TRBV4-1	-	TRBJ1-2	CASSREQGNYGYTF	TGCGCCAGCAGCCGAGAACAGGGGAACTATGGCTACACCTTC
TRBD1	13	TRBV19	-	TRBJ1-1	CASSVDRGPEAFF	TGTGCCAGTAGTGTAGACAGGGGCCCTGAAGCTTTCTTT
-	11	TRBV7-2	-	TRBJ2-7	CASSVNYEQYF	TGTGCCAGCAGCGTAAACTACGAGCAGTACTTC
TRBD1	15	TRBV18	-	TRBJ1-4	CASSPFGQDNEKLFF	TGTGCCAGCTCACCATTCGGACAGGACAATGAAAAACTGTTTTTT
TRBD1	18	TRBV18	-	TRBJ2-6	CASSPGTGLFSGANVLTF	TGTGCCAGCTCACCCGGGACAGGCCTATTCTCTGGGGCCAACGTCCTGACTTTC
TRBD1	18	TRBV7-8	-	TRBJ1-5	CASSSERGRVRSNQPQHF	TGTGCCAGCAGTTCCGAAAGGGGGCGCGTTAGGAGCAATCAGCCCCAGCATTTT
-	13	TRBV5-4	-	TRBJ2-7	CASSLDGAYEQYF	TGTGCCAGCAGCTTGGACGGGGCCTACGAGCAGTACTTC
TRBD2	16	TRBV7-9	-	TRBJ2-5	CASSLATSGGLQTQYF	TGTGCCAGCAGCTTAGCGACTAGCGGGGGTTTGCAGACCCAGTACTTC
-	14	TRBV18	once	TRBJ1-1	CASSPQGRNTEAFF	TGTGCCAGCTCACCTCAGGGGAGGAACACTGAAGCTTTCTTT
-	11	TRBV29-1	-	TRBJ1-1	CSGDRNTEAFF	TGCAGCGGAGATAGAAACACTGAAGCTTTCTTT
-	14	TRBV18	-	TRBJ2-1	CASSPPGVYNEQFF	TGTGCCAGCTCACCACCCGGAGTCTACAATGAGCAGTTCTTC